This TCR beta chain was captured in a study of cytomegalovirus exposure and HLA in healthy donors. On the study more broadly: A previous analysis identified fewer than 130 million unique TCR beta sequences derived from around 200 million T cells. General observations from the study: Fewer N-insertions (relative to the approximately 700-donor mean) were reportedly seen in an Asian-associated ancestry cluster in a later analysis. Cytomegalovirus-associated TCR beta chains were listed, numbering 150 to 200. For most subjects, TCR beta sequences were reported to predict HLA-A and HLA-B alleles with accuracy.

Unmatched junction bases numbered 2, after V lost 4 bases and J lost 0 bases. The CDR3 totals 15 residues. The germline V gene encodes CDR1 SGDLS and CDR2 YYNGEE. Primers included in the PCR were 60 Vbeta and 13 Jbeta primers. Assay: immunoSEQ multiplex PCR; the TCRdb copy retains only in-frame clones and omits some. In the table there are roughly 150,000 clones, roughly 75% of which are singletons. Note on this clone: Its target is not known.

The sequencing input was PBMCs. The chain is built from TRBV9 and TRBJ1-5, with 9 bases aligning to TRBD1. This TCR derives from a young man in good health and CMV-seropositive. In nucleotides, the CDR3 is TGTGCCAGCAGCTTGGGACAGGGTAGCAATCAGCCCCAGCATTTT. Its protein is CASSLGQGSNQPQHF.